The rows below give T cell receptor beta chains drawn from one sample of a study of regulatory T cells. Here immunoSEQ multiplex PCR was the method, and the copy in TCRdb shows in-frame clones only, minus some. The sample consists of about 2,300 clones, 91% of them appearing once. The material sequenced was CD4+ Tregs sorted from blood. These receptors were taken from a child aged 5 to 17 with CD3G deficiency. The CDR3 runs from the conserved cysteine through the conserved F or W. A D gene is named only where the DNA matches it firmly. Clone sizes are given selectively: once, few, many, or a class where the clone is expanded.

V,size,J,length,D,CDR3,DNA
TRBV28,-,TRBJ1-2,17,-,CASSPRGKTVAVAGYTF,TGTGCCAGCAGTCCTAGGGGGAAAACTGTGGCAGTCGCTGGCTACACCTTC
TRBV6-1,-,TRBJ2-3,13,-,CASSPPERDTQYF,TGTGCCAGCAGTCCCCCCGAGCGAGATACGCAGTATTTT
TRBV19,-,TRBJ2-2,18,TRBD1,CASSPVVGTGGANGELFF,TGTGCCAGTAGTCCCGTCGTCGGGACAGGGGGCGCAAACGGGGAGCTGTTTTTT
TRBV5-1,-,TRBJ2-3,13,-,CASTLDGADTQYF,TGCGCCAGCACCCTCGACGGTGCAGATACGCAGTATTTT
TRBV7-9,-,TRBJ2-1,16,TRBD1,CASSLVGQGAYNEQFF,TGTGCCAGCAGCTTAGTCGGCCAGGGGGCTTACAATGAGCAGTTCTTC
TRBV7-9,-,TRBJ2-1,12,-,CASSLGRERQFF,TGTGCCAGCAGCTTGGGAAGGGAGCGGCAGTTCTTC
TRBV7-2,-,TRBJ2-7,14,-,CASSLEGGTYEQYF,TGTGCCAGCAGCTTAGAGGGCGGGACATACGAGCAGTACTTC
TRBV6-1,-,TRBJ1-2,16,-,CASSDVDRPTNYGYTF,TGTGCCAGCAGTGATGTCGACAGGCCTACTAACTATGGCTACACCTTC
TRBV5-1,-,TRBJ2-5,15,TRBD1,CASSKGTGGGETQYF,TGCGCCAGCAGTAAGGGGACAGGGGGAGGAGAGACCCAGTACTTC
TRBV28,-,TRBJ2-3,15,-,CASSLERGVADTQYF,TGTGCCAGCAGTTTGGAAAGGGGGGTCGCAGATACGCAGTATTTT
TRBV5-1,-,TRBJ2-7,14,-,CASSLAPTVTEQYF,TGCGCCAGCAGCTTGGCCCCGACAGTTACCGAGCAGTACTTC
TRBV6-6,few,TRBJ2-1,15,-,CASSRSTHLGNEQFF,TGTGCCAGCAGTAGGTCGACGCACCTTGGCAATGAGCAGTTCTTC
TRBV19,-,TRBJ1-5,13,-,CASSEGMGQPQHF,TGTGCCAGTAGTGAGGGAATGGGTCAGCCCCAGCATTTT
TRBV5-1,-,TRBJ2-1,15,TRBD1,CASSLGGTGGNEQFF,TGCGCCAGCAGCTTGGGCGGGACAGGTGGCAATGAGCAGTTCTTC
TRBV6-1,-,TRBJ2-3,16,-,CASSVRPQGSTDTQYF,TGTGCCAGCAGTGTCAGACCCCAGGGTTCGACAGATACGCAGTATTTT
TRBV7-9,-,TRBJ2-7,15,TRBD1,CASSTDRGRSYEQCF,TGTGCCAGCAGCACCGACAGGGGAAGGTCCTACGAGCAGTGCTTC
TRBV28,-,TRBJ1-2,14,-,CASSFNRAAYGYTF,TGTGCCAGCAGTTTTAACAGGGCTGCCTATGGCTACACCTTC
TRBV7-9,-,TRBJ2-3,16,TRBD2,CASSFGTSGGPHTQYF,TGTGCCAGCAGCTTCGGGACTAGCGGAGGTCCCCATACGCAGTATTTT
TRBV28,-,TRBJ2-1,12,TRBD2,CASNSGRGEQFF,TGTGCCAGCAATAGCGGGAGGGGTGAGCAGTTCTTC
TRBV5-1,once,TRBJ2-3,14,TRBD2,CASTSGRSTDTQYF,TGCGCCAGCACTAGCGGGAGGTCGACAGATACGCAGTATTTT
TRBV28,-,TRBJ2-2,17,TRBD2,CASSPYLGGGQTGELFF,TGTGCCAGCAGCCCGTACCTCGGGGGAGGGCAAACCGGGGAGCTGTTTTTT